This TCR beta chain was found in a study of blood T cell repertoires in COVID-19. Background on the study: PBMCs, B-cell-depleted T cells, or T cells provided the cDNA or gDNA that made up the material.

While infection was still active, Seattle patients were enrolled and then followed longitudinally. Authors' analysis steps: Scientists estimated how many nucleated cells there were by amplifying reference gene primers. The repertoire was sequenced with immunoSEQ multiplex PCR; TCRdb's copy has only in-frame clones and lacks some. V, J and clone size derive from that table, while D and trimming were established from the DNA sequence. Among about 340,000 clones listed, 86% were seen once. Germline CDR1 SGHNT, CDR2 YENEEA. The CDR3 runs 16 residues. V was pared by 5 bases and J by 3 bases, with 2 bases of the junction left unmatched.

The sequence was obtained from a woman aged 55-70 years with COVID-19, enrolled during active disease. Material: peripheral blood. The chain is built from TRBV11-3 and TRBJ2-2; 14 nucleotides match TRBD2. This chain's CDR3 is CASSGGLAGDTGELFF. The CDR3 DNA reads TGTGCCAGCAGCGGGGGACTAGCGGGGGACACCGGGGAGCTGTTTTTT.